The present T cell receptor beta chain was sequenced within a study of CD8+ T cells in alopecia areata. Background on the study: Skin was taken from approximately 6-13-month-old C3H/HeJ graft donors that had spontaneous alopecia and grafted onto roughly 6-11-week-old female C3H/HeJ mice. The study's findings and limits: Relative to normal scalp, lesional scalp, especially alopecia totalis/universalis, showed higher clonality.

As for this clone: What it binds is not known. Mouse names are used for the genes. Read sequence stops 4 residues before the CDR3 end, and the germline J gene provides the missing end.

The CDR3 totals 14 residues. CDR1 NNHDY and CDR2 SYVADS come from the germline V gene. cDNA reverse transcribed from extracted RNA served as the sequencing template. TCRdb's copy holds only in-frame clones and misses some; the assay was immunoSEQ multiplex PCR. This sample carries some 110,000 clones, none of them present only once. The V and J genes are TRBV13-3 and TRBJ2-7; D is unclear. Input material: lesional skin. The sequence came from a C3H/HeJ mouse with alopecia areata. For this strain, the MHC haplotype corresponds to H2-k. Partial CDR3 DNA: TGTGCCAGCAGTGATAGCCAGAAACCATAT. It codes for CASSDSQKPY. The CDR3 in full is CASSDSQKPYEQYF.